The 5 T cell receptor beta chains in this list originate from one sample, sequenced in a study of beta chain features in type 1 diabetes. Study observations and caveats: People with Type 1 diabetes carried modestly yet significantly shorter TCRB CDR3s in all four CD4+ subsets.

All of the isolated RNA was reverse transcribed, so expressed TCRB transcripts were sequenced. Using immunoSEQ multiplex PCR, the repertoire was profiled, and TCRdb retains in-frame clones only, with some absent. The sample has 250,000 or so clones, approximately 20% seen once. Their target antigens are unknown. Sequencing input: naive CD4+ T cells from blood. All receptors derive from a middle-aged woman with type 1 diabetes.

The gene calls are TRBV28 and TRBJ1-2; D is ambiguous. CDR1 and CDR2 (germline): MDHEN, SYDVKM. Between the trimmed V and J ends, which lost 2 bases and 8 bases, there was a span of 18 bases. This CDR3 has 15 residues. In DNA, the CDR3 is TGTGCCAGCAGTTTAGAGGAGGGATTGACTCGAGGCTACACCTTC. Encoded protein: CASSLEEGLTRGYTF.

This clone has more than one count but fewer than ten. The genes are TRBV7-9 and TRBJ2-3, with TRBD1 as a possible D gene (6 bases). The CDR3 is 15 residues long. The germline V gene has CDR1 SEHNR and CDR2 FQNEAQ (reference sequence). Trimming pared 4 bases from V and 5 bases from J, leaving 16 bases between. The CDR3 loop is CASSSGRIRGDTQYF. CDR3 DNA: TGTGCCAGCAGCTCGGGACGGATCAGGGGAGATACGCAGTATTTT.

The chain has TRBV19 and TRBJ2-1; a possible D gene is TRBD2 (6 bases). This CDR3 spans 13 amino acids. Trimming took 4 bases from V and 15 from J, leaving 19 bases between them. Germline CDR1 is LNHDA and CDR2 is SQIVND (reference sequence). The chain's CDR3 is CASSTAGQRNAFF. The DNA of the CDR3 is TGTGCCAGTAGTACCGCGGGGCAGCGGAATGCGTTCTTC.

The V and J genes are TRBV5-4 and TRBJ1-1; 7 bases match TRBD1. The CDR3 is 14 amino acids. V lost 6 bases and J lost 4; bases outside the gene matches: 9. Germline V gives CDR1 SGHNT, CDR2 YYREEE (reference sequence). The CDR3 nucleotides read TGTGCCAGCACCCTGACAGGGTTGGGCACTGAAGCTTTCTTT. Translation gives CASTLTGLGTEAFF.

This clone has a handful of counts. V gene TRBV30 combines with J gene TRBJ2-1; 11 bases are shared with TRBD2. J lost 2 bases, V lost 3 bases, and 3 bases had no gene match. Germline CDR1 and CDR2: GTSNPN and SVGIG (reference sequence). The CDR3 is 15 amino acids. The CDR3 region is CAWRLAGVPYNEQFF. Here the CDR3 DNA reads TGTGCCTGGAGACTAGCGGGAGTGCCCTACAATGAGCAGTTCTTC. The full variable domain, completed using reference TRBV30 and TRBJ2-1, is SQTIHQWPATLVQPVGSPLSLECTVEGTSNPNLYWYRQAAGRGLQLLFYSVGIGQISSEVPQNLSASRPQDRQFILSSKKLLLSDSGFYLCAWRLAGVPYNEQFFGPGTRLTVL.